This entry lists 23 T cell receptor beta chains sequenced from one sample in a study of shared T cell receptors in the human thymus. Generated by immunoSEQ multiplex PCR, the TCRdb table keeps only in-frame clones and is missing some. The table has some 660,000 clones, 80% to 90% seen once; the top ten hold about 0.0094%. These data were likewise used in another study, on human thymus T cells.

Sequencing used thymocytes. These receptors all come from a boy younger than two with a congenital heart defect.

This clone was seen more than once but under ten times. The chain joins TRBV28 to TRBJ2-7; D may be TRBD1 (5 bases). The CDR3 has 13 amino acids. The germline gives CDR1 MDHEN, CDR2 SYDVKM. The ends were cut back, 3 bases at V and 1 base at J, with 7 bases in the middle. For the CDR3, the DNA is TGTGCCAGCAGTTTGGCAGGGTCCTACGAGCAGTACTTC. Residues: CASSLAGSYEQYF.

The chain recombines TRBV27 with TRBJ2-7; the D gene is possibly TRBD2 (5 bases). In germline, CDR1 is MNHEY, CDR2 SMNVEV (reference sequence). Between the trimmed V and J ends, which lost 2 bases and 5 bases, there was a span of 16 bases. This CDR3 is 15 amino acids long. This CDR3 is CASSLVRGDLDEQYF. The DNA of the CDR3 is TGTGCCAGCAGTTTAGTCCGGGGAGACTTGGACGAGCAGTACTTC.

A few counts support this clone. The chain uses TRBV18 and TRBJ2-3, with D possibly matching TRBD1 (6 bases). From germline, CDR1 is KGHSH and CDR2 LQKENI. V was trimmed by 4 bases and J by 1 base, leaving 15 bases between them. The CDR3 is 16 amino acids. The CDR3 loop is CASSLSPDRCTDTQYF. CDR3 nucleotide sequence: TGTGCCAGCTCACTCTCTCCGGACAGATGCACAGATACGCAGTATTTT.

The chain recombines TRBV27 with TRBJ2-1; a weak D match, TRBD2 (6 bases). Trimming cost V 3 bases and J 5 bases, with 14 bases left between them. The CDR3 is 15 residues long. In germline, CDR1 is MNHEY, CDR2 SMNVEV (reference sequence). CDR3 coding DNA: TGTGCCAGCAGTTTTTCTCTAGCGAACAACAATGAGCAGTTCTTC. Translating gives CASSFSLANNNEQFF.

This chain joins TRBV29-1 and TRBJ2-1; a weak D match, TRBD2 (5 bases). CDR3 length: 16 amino acids. V lost 4 bases, J lost 0 bases, and 16 bases lay in between. Germline V CDR1 and CDR2: SQVTM, ANQGSEA. The CDR3 spells CSVAQPASRSYNEQFF. Written as DNA, the CDR3 is TGCAGCGTTGCCCAACCAGCTAGCCGCTCCTACAATGAGCAGTTCTTC.

The V call is TRBV28, the J call TRBJ2-1, with 11 bases matching TRBD2. CDR1 and CDR2 from the germline V gene are MDHEN and SYDVKM. V lost 3 bases, J lost 4 bases, and 5 bases stayed unmatched. This CDR3 has 16 amino acids. CDR3 sequence (DNA): TGTGCCAGCAGTTTGACGACTAGCGGGGAGTACAATGAGCAGTTCTTC. It encodes CASSLTTSGEYNEQFF.

V is TRBV7-2 and J is TRBJ2-7, with TRBD1 matching over 7 bases. Trimming removed 5 bases from V and 2 bases from J; junction bases left unmatched: 12. The CDR3 is 16 residues long. The V gene's germline CDR1 is SGHTA and CDR2 FQGNSA. DNA for the CDR3: TGTGCCAGCAGCGGATCAGGGGGTTCAGGCCCCTACGAGCAGTACTTC. This codes for CASSGSGGSGPYEQYF.

This rearrangement joins TRBV28 to TRBJ1-2; D is perhaps TRBD1 (6 bases). Germline V gives CDR1 MDHEN, CDR2 SYDVKM. CDR3 size: 14 residues. V gave up 7 bases and J gave up 0 bases, with 12 bases separating them. CDR3 residues: CASKSGGPNYGYTF. In DNA form, the CDR3 reads TGTGCCAGCAAATCGGGGGGCCCTAACTATGGCTACACCTTC.

The chain links TRBV4-2 to TRBJ2-7; TRBD2 is a possible D gene (6 bases). CDR1 and CDR2 (germline): LGHNA, YNFKEQ. Trimming removed 3 bases from V and 0 bases from J, with 18 bases in between. The CDR3 is made up of 17 amino acids. CDR3 coding DNA: TGTGCCAGCAGCCACGGCACGGGAGCAGAGGTCTCCTACGAGCAGTACTTC. It specifies CASSHGTGAEVSYEQYF.

The rearrangement links TRBV4-3 to TRBJ2-1, with D hard to call. The germline gives CDR1 LGHNA, CDR2 YSLEER. The CDR3 is 16 amino acids. Trimming shortened V by 3 bases and J by 8 bases, and 20 bases separated the two germline ends. The CDR3 sequence is CASSHSLPRSKYEQFF. The DNA for the CDR3 is TGCGCCAGCAGCCATTCACTTCCACGTAGTAAGTATGAGCAGTTCTTC.

V is TRBV28 and J is TRBJ1-2; TRBD1 matches 8 bases. Trimming removed 6 bases from V and 6 bases from J; junction bases left unmatched: 6. The CDR3 has 13 residues. Germline assignment: CDR1 MDHEN and CDR2 SYDVKM. As DNA, the CDR3 is TGTGCCAGCAGAACGACAGGGGTCGATGGCTACACCTTC. Its protein is CASRTTGVDGYTF.

This chain links TRBV4-3 with TRBJ1-6; D might be TRBD1 (6 bases). Trimming shortened V by 4 bases and J by 4 bases, and 14 bases separated the two germline ends. This CDR3 region has 16 residues. CDR1 is LGHNA and CDR2 is YSLEER in the germline V gene. CDR3 DNA: TGCGCCAGCAGCCCACATACAGGGAAGTATAATTCACCCCTCCACTTT. Translated: CASSPHTGKYNSPLHF.

This clone was seen once. The chain employs TRBV14 and TRBJ1-2; 7 bases are shared with TRBD1. The germline gives CDR1 SGHDN, CDR2 FVKESK. V shed 0 bases and J 1 base; nucleotides not matched to a gene: 14. This CDR3 region has 19 residues. The CDR3 is CASSQDRETGALNNYGYTF. The DNA of the CDR3 is TGTGCCAGCAGCCAAGATCGGGAAACAGGGGCCTTGAATAACTATGGCTACACCTTC.

The chain has TRBV5-1 and TRBJ1-2; D might be TRBD1 (5 bases). CDR1 is SGHRS, CDR2 YFSETQ, per germline. The CDR3 length is 16 residues. V was trimmed by 0 bases and J by 3 bases, leaving 15 bases between them. The CDR3 loop is CASSLAERGADYGYTF. DNA of the CDR3: TGCGCCAGCAGCTTGGCCGAGCGGGGCGCGGACTATGGCTACACCTTC.

In the case of this clone: The junction and the germline gene differ at one end; a read error may be behind it. The chain uses TRBV6-1 and TRBJ1-2; possibly TRBD1 for D (5 bases). The CDR3 is made up of 12 amino acids. The germline V gene encodes CDR1 MNHNS and CDR2 SASEGT. The CDR3 region is CASSDGGDGYPF. CDR3 DNA: TGTGCCAGCAGCGACGGGGGGGATGGCTACCCCTTC.

The chain couples TRBV7-8 to TRBJ2-5; D is ambiguous. This CDR3 contains 12 residues. V dropped 1 base and J dropped 5 bases, with 5 bases sitting between them. The germline gives CDR1 SGHVS, CDR2 FQNEAQ. CDR3 nucleotide sequence: TGTGCCAGCAGCTTAGTTCTTGAGACCCAGTACTTC. As protein: CASSLVLETQYF.

V is TRBV27 and J is TRBJ2-7; possible D gene TRBD1, 6 bases. Between the trimmed V and J ends, which lost 6 bases and 4 bases, there was a span of 13 bases. This CDR3 spans 13 amino acids. Germline loops: CDR1 MNHEY, CDR2 SMNVEV (reference sequence). The CDR3 is CASSPRGGYEQYF. The CDR3 bases are TGTGCCAGCAGCCCAAGAGGGGGTTACGAGCAGTACTTC.

The gene calls are TRBV7-9 and TRBJ1-5; D is undetermined. The CDR3 is 17 residues long. V was clipped by 5 bases and J by 3 bases, with 20 bases between them. Germline values: CDR1 SEHNR, CDR2 FQNEAQ (reference sequence). CDR3 loop: CASSPDKGSRVNQPQHF. CDR3 nucleotide sequence: TGTGCCAGCAGCCCAGATAAAGGGAGTAGGGTCAATCAGCCCCAGCATTTT.

The chain recombines TRBV4-1 with TRBJ2-2, with 14 bases matching TRBD2. Germline values: CDR1 MGHRA, CDR2 YSYEKL. This CDR3 is 19 amino acids long. V dropped 1 base and J dropped 0; count of bases not matched to a gene: 4. CDR3 in amino acids: CASSQGTSGGRSNTGELFF. The CDR3 DNA reads as TGCGCCAGCAGCCAAGGGACTAGCGGGGGGCGCTCGAACACCGGGGAGCTGTTTTTT.

This clone showed up just once. The gene calls are TRBV5-4 and TRBJ2-3, with 10 bases fitting TRBD2. Germline-derived CDR1 and CDR2 are SGHNT and YYREEE (reference sequence). CDR3 length: 16 residues. Trimming took 0 bases from V and 5 from J; bases not matched to a gene: 6. CDR3 coding DNA: TGTGCCAGCAGCTTGGCTGCTAGCGGGAGAAAAGATACGCAGTATTTT. This gives the protein CASSLAASGRKDTQYF.

The V gene is TRBV6-5, the J gene TRBJ1-1, with TRBD1 matching over 10 bases. There are 16 residues in the CDR3. Trimming cost V 4 bases and J 3 bases; bases outside gene matches: 8. Germline V gene sequence: CDR1 MNHEY, CDR2 SVGAGI. The DNA of the CDR3 is TGTGCCAGCAGTTCTGACAGGGGGCCTGCGGACACTGAAGCTTTCTTT. Its protein is CASSSDRGPADTEAFF.

This chain joins TRBV23-1 and TRBJ2-5, with D possibly matching TRBD1 (6 bases). TRBV23-1 is recorded as an ORF, its role being uncertain. The CDR3 totals 13 residues. The CDR3 sequence is CAPTIGTRGTQYF. CDR3 sequence (DNA): TGCGCACCAACAATTGGGACAAGAGGGACCCAGTACTTC.

V and J are TRBV12-5 and TRBJ2-5; D is uncertain. CDR3 length equals 14 residues. Germline V gene data show CDR1 as LGHNT and CDR2 as FRNRAP. Trimming pared 0 bases from V and 1 base from J, leaving 6 bases between. In nucleotides, the CDR3 is TGTGCTAGTGGTTTGGTAGCAGGCCAAGAGACCCAGTACTTC. It encodes CASGLVAGQETQYF.